The clone carrying this TCR beta chain was counted between two and nine times. Its antigen is unidentified. All of the isolated RNA was reverse transcribed, so expressed TCRB transcripts were sequenced. TCRdb's copy holds only in-frame clones and misses some; the assay was immunoSEQ multiplex PCR. Seen here are about 640,000 clones, around 12% observed once, and the top ten hold 0.095% to 0.15%. These data come from a study of beta chain features in type 1 diabetes. Regarding the study as a whole: All four CD4+ subsets from Type 1 diabetes patients carried moderately but significantly shorter TCRB CDR3s.

CDR3 length equals 16 residues. Trimming removed 0 bases from V and 2 bases from J, with 13 bases in between. Germline V gene lookup returns CDR1 MNHEY and CDR2 SVGAGI. This chain uses TRBV6-5 with TRBJ1-2; D is possibly TRBD1 (6 bases). The sequence was collected from a man in his thirties or forties with type 1 diabetes. The sequencing input was naive CD4+ T cells from blood. CDR3 in amino acids: CASSYSHRAPNYGYTF. The CDR3 DNA is TGTGCCAGCAGTTACTCCCACAGGGCGCCCAACTATGGCTACACCTTC.